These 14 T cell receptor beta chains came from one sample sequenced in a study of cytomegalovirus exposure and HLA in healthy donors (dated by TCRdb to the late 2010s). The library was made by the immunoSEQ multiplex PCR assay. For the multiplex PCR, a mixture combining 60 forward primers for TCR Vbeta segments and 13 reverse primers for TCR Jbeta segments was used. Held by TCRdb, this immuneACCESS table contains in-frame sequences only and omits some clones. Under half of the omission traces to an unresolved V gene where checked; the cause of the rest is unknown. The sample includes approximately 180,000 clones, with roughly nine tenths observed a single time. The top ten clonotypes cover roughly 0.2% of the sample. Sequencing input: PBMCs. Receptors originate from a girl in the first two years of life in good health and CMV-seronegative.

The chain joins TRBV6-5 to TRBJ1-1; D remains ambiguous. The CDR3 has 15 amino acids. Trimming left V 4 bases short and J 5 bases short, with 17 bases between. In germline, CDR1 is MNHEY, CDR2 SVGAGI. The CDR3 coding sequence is TGTGCCAGCAGTTCCCACTCATCGGGGAGGACTGAAGCTTTCTTT. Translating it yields CASSSHSSGRTEAFF.

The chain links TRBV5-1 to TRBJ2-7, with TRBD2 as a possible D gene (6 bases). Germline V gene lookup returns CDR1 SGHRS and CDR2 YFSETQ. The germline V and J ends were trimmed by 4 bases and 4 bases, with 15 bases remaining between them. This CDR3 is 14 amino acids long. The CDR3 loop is CASSNPTRPYEQYF. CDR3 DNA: TGCGCCAGCAGCAACCCGACTAGGCCGTACGAGCAGTACTTC.

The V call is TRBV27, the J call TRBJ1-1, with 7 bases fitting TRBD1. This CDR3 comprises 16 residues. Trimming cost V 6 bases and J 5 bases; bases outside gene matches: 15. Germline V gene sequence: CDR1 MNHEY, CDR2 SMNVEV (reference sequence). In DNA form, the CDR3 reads TGTGCCAGCAGGTACAGGGGTCCTCCGTGGTGGACTGAAGCTTTCTTT. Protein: CASRYRGPPWWTEAFF.

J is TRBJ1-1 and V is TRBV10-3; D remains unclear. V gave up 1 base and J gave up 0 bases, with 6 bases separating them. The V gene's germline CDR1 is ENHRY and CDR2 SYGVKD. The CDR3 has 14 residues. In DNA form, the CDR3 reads TGTGCCATCAGTGAGTGGAGGCTGAACACTGAAGCTTTCTTT. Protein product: CAISEWRLNTEAFF.

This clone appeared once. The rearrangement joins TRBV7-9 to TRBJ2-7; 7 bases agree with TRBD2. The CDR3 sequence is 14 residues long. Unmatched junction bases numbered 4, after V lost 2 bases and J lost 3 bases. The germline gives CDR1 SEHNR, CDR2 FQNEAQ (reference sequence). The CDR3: CASSLPSGNYEQYF. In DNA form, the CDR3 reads TGTGCCAGCAGCTTACCCAGCGGGAACTACGAGCAGTACTTC. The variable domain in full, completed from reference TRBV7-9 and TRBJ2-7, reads DTGVSQNPRHKITKRGQNVTFRCDPISEHNRLYWYRQTLGQGPEFLTYFQNEAQLEKSRLLSDRFSAERPKGSFSTLEIQRTEQGDSAMYLCASSLPSGNYEQYFGPGTRLTVT.

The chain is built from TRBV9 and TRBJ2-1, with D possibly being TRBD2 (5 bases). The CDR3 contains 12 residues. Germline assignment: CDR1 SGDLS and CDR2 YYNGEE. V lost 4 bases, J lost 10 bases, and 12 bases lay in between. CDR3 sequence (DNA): TGTGCCAGCAGCTCCCGGGATCACGAGCAGTTCTTC. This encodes CASSSRDHEQFF.

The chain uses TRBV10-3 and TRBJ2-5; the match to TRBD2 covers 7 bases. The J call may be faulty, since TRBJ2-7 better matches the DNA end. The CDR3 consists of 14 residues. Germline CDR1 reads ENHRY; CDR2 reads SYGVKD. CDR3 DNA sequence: TGTGCCATCAGGGGGGGGGTAGCGGTTGACGAGCAGTACTTC. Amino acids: CAIRGGVAVDEQYF.

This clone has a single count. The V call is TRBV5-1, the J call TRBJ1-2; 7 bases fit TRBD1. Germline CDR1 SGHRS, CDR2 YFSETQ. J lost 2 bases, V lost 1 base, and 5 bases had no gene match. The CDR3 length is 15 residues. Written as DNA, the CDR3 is TGCGCCAGCAGCTTGCCAGGGGGACAGAACTATGGCTACACCTTC. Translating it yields CASSLPGGQNYGYTF.

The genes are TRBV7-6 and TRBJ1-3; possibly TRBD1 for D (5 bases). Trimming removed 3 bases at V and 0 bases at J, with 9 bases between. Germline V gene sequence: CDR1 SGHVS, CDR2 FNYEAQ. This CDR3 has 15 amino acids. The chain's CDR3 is CASSFSGGSGNTIYF. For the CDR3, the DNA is TGTGCCAGCAGCTTTTCGGGGGGCTCTGGAAACACCATATATTTT.

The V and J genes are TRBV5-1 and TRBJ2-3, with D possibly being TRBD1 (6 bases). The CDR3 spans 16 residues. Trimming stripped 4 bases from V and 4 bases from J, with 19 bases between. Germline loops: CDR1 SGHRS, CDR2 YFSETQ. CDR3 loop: CASSVASGAIPDTQYF. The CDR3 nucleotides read TGCGCCAGCAGCGTCGCCTCAGGGGCTATTCCAGATACGCAGTATTTT.

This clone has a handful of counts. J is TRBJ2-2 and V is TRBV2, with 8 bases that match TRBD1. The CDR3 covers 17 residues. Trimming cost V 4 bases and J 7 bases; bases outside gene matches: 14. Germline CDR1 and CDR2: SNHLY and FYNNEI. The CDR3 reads CASSGTGRQGASGELFF. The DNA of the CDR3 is TGTGCCAGCAGTGGGACAGGTCGTCAGGGGGCCAGCGGGGAGCTGTTTTTT.

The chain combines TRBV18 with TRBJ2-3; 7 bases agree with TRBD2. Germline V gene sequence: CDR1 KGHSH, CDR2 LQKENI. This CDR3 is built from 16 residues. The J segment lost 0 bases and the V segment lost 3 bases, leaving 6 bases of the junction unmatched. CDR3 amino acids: CASSPGTKSSTDTQYF. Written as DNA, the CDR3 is TGTGCCAGCTCACCCGGGACTAAGTCTAGCACAGATACGCAGTATTTT.

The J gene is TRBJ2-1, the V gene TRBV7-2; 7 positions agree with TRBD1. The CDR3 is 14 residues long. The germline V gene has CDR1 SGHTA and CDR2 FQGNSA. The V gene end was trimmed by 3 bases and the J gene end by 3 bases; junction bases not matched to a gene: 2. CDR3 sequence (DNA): TGTGCCAGCAGCTTTGCAGGGGGCTACAATGAGCAGTTCTTC. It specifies CASSFAGGYNEQFF.

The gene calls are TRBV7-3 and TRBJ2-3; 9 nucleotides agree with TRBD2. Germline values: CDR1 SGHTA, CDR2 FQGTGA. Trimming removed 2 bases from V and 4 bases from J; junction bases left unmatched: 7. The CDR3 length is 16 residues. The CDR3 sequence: CASSLAGTSSADTQYF. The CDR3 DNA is TGTGCCAGCAGCTTAGCCGGGACTAGCAGTGCAGATACGCAGTATTTT.